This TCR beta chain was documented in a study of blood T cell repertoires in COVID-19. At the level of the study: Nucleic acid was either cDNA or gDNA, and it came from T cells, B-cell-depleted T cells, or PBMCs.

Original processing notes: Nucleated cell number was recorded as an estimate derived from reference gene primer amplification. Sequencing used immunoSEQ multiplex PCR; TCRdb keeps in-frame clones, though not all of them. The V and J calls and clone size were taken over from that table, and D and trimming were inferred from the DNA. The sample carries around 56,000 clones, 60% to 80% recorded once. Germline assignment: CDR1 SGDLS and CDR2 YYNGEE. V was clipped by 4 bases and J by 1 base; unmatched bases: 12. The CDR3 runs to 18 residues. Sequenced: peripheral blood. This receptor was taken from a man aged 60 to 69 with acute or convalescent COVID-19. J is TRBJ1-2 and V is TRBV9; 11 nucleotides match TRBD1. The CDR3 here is CASSQRTGGPFDNYGYTF. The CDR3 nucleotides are TGTGCCAGCAGCCAACGGACAGGGGGCCCCTTTGATAACTATGGCTACACCTTC.